The clone carrying this TCR beta chain was recorded at least ten times. Antigen: not known. TCRdb re-called the reads through MiXCR, storing one row per CDR3 protein. Of 700,000 to 950,000 distinct CDR3 sequences listed, 32% are singletons. This entry belongs to a study of T cell repertoires in cytomegalovirus infection. Germline V gene lookup returns CDR1 SGHTA and CDR2 FQGNSA. The CDR3 runs 17 residues. Unmatched junction bases numbered 5, after V lost 1 base and J lost 1 base. Whole-study results and caveats: Clonotype analysis showed dominance of the ex vivo response by HLA-C-restricted CMV-specific TCR beta clonotypes.

The source is a human donor in good health (CMV status not recorded). Some clones in this sample may be carry-over from other donors' samples. Sequencing was performed on cultured CD8+ T cells from PBMCs, taken from culture after CMV antigen stimulation. The chain links TRBV7-2 to TRBJ2-2, with 8 bases matching TRBD1. The CDR3 region is CASSLEGGQENTGELFF. The CDR3 DNA reads TGTGCCAGCAGCTTAGAGGGGGGACAGGAGAACACCGGGGAGCTGTTTTTT.